One sample yielded the 16 T cell receptor beta chains listed below, sequenced in a study of shared clonotypes between healthy human individuals. Sequenced by immunoSEQ multiplex PCR; TCRdb stores in-frame clones only, minus some. The data contain over a million clones, over 95% of them singletons. What was sequenced was naive CD4+ T cells sorted from blood. The subset: CD45RA+ positively selected. The receptors were gathered from a man aged 25 to 45 in good health.

This chain joins TRBV25-1 and TRBJ2-1; 9 bases map to TRBD2. Germline CDR1 MGHDK, CDR2 SYGVNS. The CDR3 spans 17 residues. The ends lost 3 bases at V and 3 bases at J; junction bases unmatched: 9. The CDR3, as DNA: TGTGCCAGCAGTGAGACGGCGGGAGGGAGAAACTACAATGAGCAGTTCTTC. It encodes CASSETAGGRNYNEQFF.

The gene calls are TRBV6-1 and TRBJ2-1, with no clear D. Germline-derived CDR1 and CDR2 are MNHNS and SASEGT. Trimming left V 2 bases short and J 6 bases short, with 5 bases between. This CDR3 has 12 residues. The CDR3 here is CASSETVNEQFF. Here the CDR3 DNA reads TGTGCCAGCAGTGAAACAGTCAATGAGCAGTTCTTC.

For this clone: The junction departs from the called germline gene at one end, perhaps through a read error. V and J are TRBV7-7 and TRBJ2-2; the D gene is possibly TRBD1 (6 bases). The CDR3 loop spans 16 amino acids. Germline CDR1 is SSHAT and CDR2 is FNYEAQ (reference sequence). CDR3 DNA sequence: TGTGCTAGCAGCTTAGTGGGGGCTACGAACACCGGGGAGCTGTTTTTT. Its translation is CASSLVGATNTGELFF.

V is TRBV6-1 and J is TRBJ1-1, with 7 positions matching TRBD1. The CDR3 is made up of 14 amino acids. The J segment lost 1 base and the V segment lost 4 bases, leaving 3 bases of the junction unmatched. Germline lookup yields CDR1 MNHNS and CDR2 SASEGT. The CDR3 DNA is TGTGCCAGCAGTGCAGGGGGTGCGAACACTGAAGCTTTCTTT. As protein: CASSAGGANTEAFF.

The chain recombines TRBV4-1 with TRBJ2-7; perhaps TRBD2 as D (5 bases). From germline, CDR1 is MGHRA and CDR2 YSYEKL. V lost 1 base, J lost 0 bases, and 16 bases lay in between. The CDR3 length is 17 residues. In nucleotides, the CDR3 is TGCGCCAGCAGCCAAGGGCCTAGGACTGCGCCCTCCTACGAGCAGTACTTC. Translating it yields CASSQGPRTAPSYEQYF.

V is TRBV29-1 and J is TRBJ2-2; weak D call: TRBD2 (6 bases). V was shortened by 5 bases and J by 3 bases, with 16 bases between the two germline ends. The CDR3 is 15 amino acids. Per the germline V gene, CDR1 is SQVTM and CDR2 is ANQGSEA. The CDR3 here is CSVRLGGLHTGELFF. CDR3 nucleotides: TGCAGCGTTAGACTGGGGGGACTTCACACCGGGGAGCTGTTTTTT.

V usage is TRBV19 and J usage is TRBJ2-7; 9 nucleotides line up with TRBD2. CDR3 length: 15 residues. Trimming at V came to 5 bases and at J to 3 bases, leaving 8 bases not matched to a gene. From germline, CDR1 is LNHDA and CDR2 SQIVND (reference sequence). For the CDR3, the DNA is TGTGCCAGTAGTGCAGTAGCGGGAGATCTCTACGAGCAGTACTTC. Its translation: CASSAVAGDLYEQYF.

The rearrangement uses TRBV7-2 and TRBJ1-2, with TRBD1 identical over 9 bases. CDR1 and CDR2 (germline): SGHTA, FQGNSA. Unmatched junction bases numbered 12, after V lost 4 bases and J lost 0 bases. The CDR3 extends over 18 amino acids. Here the CDR3 reads CASSYSAGQGTPNYGYTF. CDR3 in DNA: TGTGCCAGCAGCTATAGCGCGGGACAGGGAACTCCTAACTATGGCTACACCTTC.

The rearrangement links TRBV7-9 to TRBJ2-6, with D hard to call. Between the trimmed V and J ends, which lost 4 bases and 2 bases, there was a span of 9 bases. The germline V gene has CDR1 SEHNR and CDR2 FQNEAQ (reference sequence). The CDR3 loop spans 15 amino acids. The CDR3 loop is CASSSPPTGANVLTF. CDR3 in DNA: TGTGCCAGCAGCTCTCCGCCAACTGGGGCCAACGTCCTGACTTTC.

The chain employs TRBV11-2 and TRBJ2-1, with 14 nucleotides matching TRBD2. Germline V gives CDR1 SGHAT, CDR2 FQNNGV. Trimming at V came to 4 bases and at J to 9 bases, leaving 5 bases not matched to a gene. The CDR3 loop spans 15 amino acids. The CDR3: CASSSGLAGVVEQFF. The DNA of the CDR3 is TGTGCCAGCAGCTCGGGACTAGCGGGAGTTGTTGAGCAGTTCTTC. The full variable domain, rest sourced from reference TRBV11-2 and TRBJ2-1, is EAGVAQSPRYKIIEKRQSVAFWCNPISGHATLYWYQQILGQGPKLLIQFQNNGVVDDSQLPKDRFSAERLKGVDSTLKIQPAKLEDSAVYLCASSSGLAGVVEQFFGPGTRLTVL.

This sequence joins TRBV6-1 and TRBJ1-5; D is ambiguous. Trimming stripped 3 bases from V and 11 bases from J, with 8 bases between. The CDR3 spans 11 residues. Germline CDR1 reads MNHNS; CDR2 reads SASEGT. CDR3 amino acids: CASSDSRTQHF. The CDR3 DNA reads as TGTGCCAGCAGTGACTCGAGAACCCAGCATTTT.

The genes are TRBV12-5 and TRBJ1-1; D is perhaps TRBD1 (6 bases). Germline CDR1 LGHNT, CDR2 FRNRAP. V lost 0 bases, J lost 0 bases, and 17 bases lay in between. This CDR3 has 18 residues. As DNA, the CDR3 is TGTGCTAGTGGTTTGGTTTTCAGGGGCGACGGAATGAACACTGAAGCTTTCTTT. As protein: CASGLVFRGDGMNTEAFF.

CDR3 protein: CASSIDGLQETQYF. Here the CDR3 DNA reads TGTGCCAGCAGCATAGACGGATTACAAGAGACCCAGTACTTC. This chain links TRBV9 with TRBJ2-5; D is unresolved. The V end was cut by 4 bases, the J end by 2 bases, with 12 bases between. The CDR3 is made up of 14 amino acids. Per germline, CDR1 SGDLS and CDR2 YYNGEE. Supplemented by reference TRBV9 and TRBJ2-5, the full variable domain reads DSGVTQTPKHLITATGQRVTLRCSPRSGDLSVYWYQQSLDQGLQFLIQYYNGEERAKGNILERFSAQQFPDLHSELNLSSLELGDSALYFCASSIDGLQETQYFGPGTRLLVL.

The chain employs TRBV6-1 and TRBJ1-2; D perhaps matches TRBD1 (6 bases). V dropped 2 bases and J dropped 6 bases, with 13 bases sitting between them. Germline CDR1 and CDR2: MNHNS and SASEGT. CDR3 length equals 14 residues. The CDR3 sequence is CASSEQGRTNGYTF. The CDR3 DNA follows: TGTGCCAGCAGTGAACAGGGGCGGACTAATGGCTACACCTTC.

With respect to this clone: The junction differs from germline at one of its ends, possibly a read error. The genes are TRBV15 and TRBJ2-1; 12 positions match TRBD2. Germline loops: CDR1 LNHNV, CDR2 YYDKDF (reference sequence). The CDR3 is 17 amino acids. The CDR3 protein is CATSRDLAGGPGNEQFF. The DNA for the CDR3 is TGTGCCACCAGTAGAGACCTAGCGGGAGGGCCGGGTAATGAGCAGTTCTTC.

The rearrangement links TRBV5-1 to TRBJ1-4; TRBD1 might be the D (5 bases). This CDR3 has 15 amino acids. The germline V and J ends were trimmed by 7 bases and 8 bases, with 21 bases remaining between them. In germline, CDR1 is SGHRS, CDR2 YFSETQ. The CDR3 DNA is TGCGCCAGCCGTTCTGACTCGGGACGTCGAGAAAAACTGTTTTTT. Amino acids: CASRSDSGRREKLFF. The variable domain in full, with the rest retrieved from reference TRBV5-1 and TRBJ1-4, is KAGVTQTPRYLIKTRGQQVTLSCSPISGHRSVSWYQQTPGQGLQFLFEYFSETQRNKGNFPGRFSGRQFSNSRSEMNVSTLELGDSALYLCASRSDSGRREKLFFGSGTQLSVL.